A single sample gave rise to the 6 T cell receptor beta chains below, sequenced in a study of T cells in Graves' hyperthyroidism and ophthalmopathy. Authors of the study amplified TCR beta CDR3 regions from RNA transcripts. The TCR CDR3 first-round RT-PCR relied on the HTBI primer set. Each CDR3 protein gets one entry after TCRdb re-called the multiplex PCR reads with MiXCR. The data contain about 420,000 distinct CDR3 sequences, around 14% of them singletons. Material for sequencing was blood. These receptor sequences come from a woman between 18 and 30 years old with Graves' hyperthyroidism.

This clonotype was seen ten or more times. The V and J genes are TRBV20-1 and TRBJ1-4; 9 positions match TRBD1. The CDR3 consists of 17 residues. Germline-derived CDR1 and CDR2 are DFQATT and SNEGSKA (reference sequence). V lost 1 base and J lost 2; bases outside the gene matches: 8. The chain's CDR3 is CSARVGTGPPTNEKLFF. As DNA, the CDR3 is TGCAGTGCTAGAGTCGGGACAGGGCCTCCGACTAATGAAAAACTGTTTTTT.

At least ten counts were recorded for this clonotype. The rearrangement joins TRBV20-1 to TRBJ1-2; D call uncertain. The germline gives CDR1 DFQATT, CDR2 SNEGSKA (reference sequence). With 5 bases removed from V and 7 bases from J, the gap between germline ends came to 20 bases. CDR3 length equals 14 residues. CDR3 DNA sequence: TGCAGTGCTGATGGGTCCCGGGAGGGTCGTGGCTACACCTTC. Its protein product is CSADGSREGRGYTF.

As concerns this clonotype: It may be a read error: a sequence one base away is much more abundant. Since no conserved phenylalanine or tryptophan closes the CDR3, a read error is the likely cause. The chain joins TRBV7-9 to TRBJ2-2; the D gene is possibly TRBD2 (6 bases). Germline V lookup: CDR1 SEHNR, CDR2 FQNEAQ (reference sequence). V was pared by 1 base and J by 1 base, with 10 bases between. The CDR3 spans 16 residues. The DNA of the CDR3 is TGTGCCAGCAGCTTAGAGCGGGTAGGGAACACCGGGGAGCTGTTTCTT. As protein: CASSLERVGNTGELFL.

The rearrangement uses TRBV12-3 or TRBV12-4 and TRBJ1-3, with D uncertain. The CDR3 runs to 15 residues. Trimming took 2 bases from V and 0 from J, leaving 8 bases between them. The CDR3 region is CASSLRVVSGNTIYF. Here the CDR3 DNA reads TGTGCCAGCAGTTTAAGGGTGGTCTCTGGAAACACCATATATTTT.

The V and J genes are TRBV6-2 or TRBV6-3 and TRBJ2-1; TRBD1 might be the D (5 bases). This CDR3 spans 13 amino acids. The germline V gene encodes CDR1 MNHEY and CDR2 SVGEGT. V was pared by 5 bases and J by 3 bases, with 8 bases between. CDR3: CASSTDSYNEQFF. CDR3 coding DNA: TGTGCCAGCAGTACCGACAGCTACAATGAGCAGTTCTTC.

The sample holds a few counts of this clonotype. V is TRBV25-1 and J is TRBJ2-2, with D perhaps matching TRBD2 (5 bases). From germline, CDR1 is MGHDK and CDR2 SYGVNS. Deletions cut 5 bases from V and 6 bases from J, with 19 bases between. This CDR3 is 16 amino acids long. Here the CDR3 DNA reads TGTGCCAGCAGTCCCCGCTCCGGCCCGAGGGCCGGGGAGCTGTTTTTT. Protein product: CASSPRSGPRAGELFF.